This T cell receptor (beta chain) was sequenced for a study of PD-1 blockade in mismatch repair-deficient tumors (TCRdb year 2017). With respect to the entire study: Between late 2013 and September 2016, the trial enrolled 70 to 100 consecutive patients with 12 mismatch repair-deficient cancer types, every one of whom had been previously treated and was progressing. Tumor-associated T cell clones were tracked in the peripheral blood of patients responding to PD-1 blockade by deep sequencing of TCR CDR3 regions. Points the paper makes about the study in general: Clones residing in the tumor, which were often undetectable in blood before treatment, expanded quickly after pembrolizumab and then contracted, generally before radiologic responses.

V and J are trimmed by 5 bases and 4 bases, and the gene matches miss 7 bases of the junction. The CDR3, cysteine through phenylalanine, is 15 amino acids long. CDR3 DNA only is kept here, 45 bases in frame from base 1. CDR1 and CDR2, per the germline V gene, are SGHDN and FVKESK. On this clone itself: Its antigen is currently not known. No per-base quality is available; no much larger clone lies one base away.

Library construction relied on the immunoSEQ multiplex PCR assay. TCRdb retrieved this table from immuneACCESS and kept in-frame rearrangements only. Not all clones are present; in checked studies, unresolved V genes account for under half, and no reason is known for the remainder. This sample is represented by some 110,000 clones; about 80% of them were singletons. Approximately 4.7% of the sample lies in the top ten. For each enrolled patient, mismatch repair deficiency was established using either polymerase chain reaction or immunohistochemistry. Three patients who responded to pembrolizumab therapy underwent TCR sequencing. In the phase II trial, pembrolizumab PD-1 blockade was tested prospectively in advanced mismatch repair-deficient cancers, no matter which tissue of origin the cancers came from. Peripheral blood T cell samples were collected serially, before PD-1 blockade began and at several time points afterward. Blood sampling times were expressed in weeks after the first pembrolizumab dose.

This specimen consisted of peripheral blood, obtained approximately 14 months after starting pembrolizumab. The chain is encoded by TRBV14 joined to TRBJ2-1, with TRBD1 identical over 8 junction bases. This TCR was sampled from an adult with mismatch repair-deficient cancer. CDR3 protein: CASSFGQGSYNEQFF. The DNA is TGTGCCAGCAGCTTTGGACAGGGCTCGTACAATGAGCAGTTCTTC.